The rows below give T cell receptor beta chains drawn from one sample of a study of shared clonotypes between healthy human individuals. Clones were sequenced by immunoSEQ multiplex PCR, and TCRdb holds only the in-frame ones, with some missing. The sample contains fewer than 2.5 million clones, roughly 93% of which appear only once. The material sequenced was naive CD4+ T cells from PBMCs. The receptors originated from a man aged 18 to 30 in good health. Some clones in this sample may be carry-over from other donors' samples. CDR3s include the opening cysteine and the closing phenylalanine or tryptophan. D genes are given only for firm matches. For some rows the clone size is stated as once, few or many, or as a class when expanded; others skip it.

-	-	TRBV6-6	TRBJ1-4	CASSTNINEKLFF	TGTGCCAGCAGTACCAATATAAATGAAAAACTGTTTTTT
TRBD2	-	TRBV7-3	TRBJ2-1	CASSASGPYNEQFF	TGTGCCAGCAGCGCTAGCGGCCCATACAATGAGCAGTTCTTC
-	-	TRBV28	TRBJ2-7	CASVGGNAYEQYF	TGTGCCAGCGTCGGCGGGAATGCGTACGAGCAGTACTTC
-	once	TRBV7-9	TRBJ2-1	CASSLGGQGEQFF	TGTGCCAGCAGCTTAGGCGGCCAAGGAGAGCAGTTCTTC
TRBD1	-	TRBV9	TRBJ2-1	CASSVPSNRGGAYNEQFF	TGTGCCAGCAGCGTACCATCCAACAGGGGTGGGGCCTACAATGAGCAGTTCTTC
-	once	TRBV5-5	TRBJ1-2	CASSLRGDPYNYGYTF	TGTGCCAGCAGCTTGCGTGGGGACCCCTATAACTATGGCTACACCTTC
-	once	TRBV5-4	TRBJ2-5	CASSLGLETQYF	TGTGCCAGCAGCTTGGGTCTGGAGACCCAGTACTTC
-	-	TRBV12-5	TRBJ1-1	CASGSQGTEAFF	TGTGCTAGTGGTTCACAGGGAACTGAAGCTTTCTTT
TRBD2	-	TRBV7-9	TRBJ2-1	CASSRLSGGDYNEQFF	TGTGCCAGCAGCCGTCTTTCGGGGGGAGACTACAATGAGCAGTTCTTC
TRBD1	-	TRBV5-1	TRBJ2-7	CASSSGTGGPYEQYF	TGCGCCAGCAGCTCCGGGACAGGGGGCCCCTACGAGCAGTACTTC
-	-	TRBV6-1	TRBJ1-2	CASSDPDTDLLYGYTF	TGTGCCAGCAGTGACCCTGACACCGACTTGCTCTATGGCTACACCTTC
-	-	TRBV5-1	TRBJ2-7	CASSLGGTGASEQYF	TGCGCCAGCAGCTTGGGGGGGACGGGAGCCTCCGAGCAGTACTTC
TRBD2	-	TRBV7-6	TRBJ2-7	CASSPGGGDPLEQYF	TGTGCCAGCAGCCCTGGCGGGGGGGACCCTCTCGAGCAGTACTTC
-	-	TRBV2	TRBJ2-3	CASTPGQSTDTQYF	TGTGCCAGCACCCCGGGCCAAAGCACAGATACGCAGTATTTT
TRBD2	-	TRBV7-8	TRBJ2-2	CASSFNGGAGELFF	TGTGCCAGCAGCTTTAACGGGGGGGCCGGGGAGCTGTTTTTT
-	-	TRBV16	TRBJ2-7	CASSQLGVLKIYEQYF	TGTGCCAGCAGCCAATTAGGGGTCCTAAAAATTTACGAGCAGTACTTC
-	-	TRBV11-2	TRBJ2-7	CASSFPGTFHEQYF	TGTGCCAGCAGCTTCCCTGGGACTTTCCACGAGCAGTACTTC
-	-	TRBV7-2	TRBJ1-1	CASSLVREAGKAFF	TGTGCCAGCAGCTTAGTCCGGGAAGCGGGGAAAGCTTTCTTT
-	-	TRBV19	TRBJ1-5	CASKRGGEDSNQPQHF	TGTGCCAGTAAGAGGGGAGGAGAGGATAGCAATCAGCCCCAGCATTTT
-	-	TRBV5-8	TRBJ2-7	CASSLYGLLGAEQYF	TGTGCCAGCAGCTTGTATGGACTCCTGGGGGCCGAGCAGTACTTC
-	-	TRBV6-5	TRBJ1-5	CASSNGGFGQPQHF	TGTGCCAGCAGCAACGGGGGTTTCGGTCAGCCCCAGCATTTT
TRBD2	-	TRBV7-9	TRBJ2-7	CASSVERESYEQYF	TGTGCCAGCAGCGTGGAGCGGGAGTCCTACGAGCAGTACTTC
TRBD1	-	TRBV11-2	TRBJ1-4	CASSARTGGYEKLFF	TGTGCCAGCAGCGCTAGGACAGGAGGATATGAAAAACTGTTTTTT
TRBD2	-	TRBV5-1	TRBJ2-5	CASSFGLAIVETQYF	TGCGCCAGCAGCTTCGGACTAGCGATTGTGGAGACCCAGTACTTC
TRBD1	-	TRBV28	TRBJ2-7	CASRTNTGTGGYEQYF	TGTGCCAGCAGGACTAATACCGGGACAGGGGGATACGAGCAGTACTTC
-	-	TRBV5-1	TRBJ2-1	CASSLATNVNEQFF	TGCGCCAGCAGCTTGGCCACCAACGTTAATGAGCAGTTCTTC
-	-	TRBV6-5	TRBJ1-5	CASSYSIAGNQPQHF	TGTGCCAGCAGTTACTCGATAGCGGGAAATCAGCCCCAGCATTTT
-	-	TRBV27	TRBJ1-5	CASSPSGLTWDSNQPQHF	TGTGCCAGCAGTCCCTCGGGCCTAACTTGGGATAGCAATCAGCCCCAGCATTTT
-	-	TRBV6-6	TRBJ2-6	CASSSAITSGANVLTF	TGTGCCAGCAGTTCGGCCATCACCTCTGGGGCCAACGTCCTGACTTTC
TRBD2	-	TRBV7-3	TRBJ2-1	CASSRTSGTTYNEQFF	TGTGCCAGCAGCCGGACTAGCGGGACAACATACAATGAGCAGTTCTTC
-	-	TRBV28	TRBJ2-1	CASNTGGREQFF	TGTGCCAGCAATACTGGCGGGCGTGAGCAGTTCTTC
TRBD2	once	TRBV9	TRBJ2-3	CASSATSGSPPDTQYF	TGTGCCAGCAGCGCGACTAGCGGGAGCCCCCCAGATACGCAGTATTTT
-	-	TRBV18	TRBJ1-1	CASSPPGRTEAFF	TGTGCCAGCTCGCCACCCGGGCGAACTGAAGCTTTCTTT
-	-	TRBV28	TRBJ2-7	CASRSGQINAEQYF	TGTGCCAGCAGGTCAGGGCAGATTAATGCCGAGCAGTACTTC
-	-	TRBV11-2	TRBJ1-4	CASSPRTEGREKLFF	TGTGCCAGCAGCCCCCGGACAGAGGGGCGGGAAAAACTGTTTTTT
-	-	TRBV20-1	TRBJ2-3	CSALRPGTQYF	TGCAGTGCCCTTCGGCCCGGGACGCAGTATTTT
-	-	TRBV19	TRBJ1-1	CASRLRVGTEAFF	TGTGCCAGTAGACTCAGGGTGGGGACTGAAGCTTTCTTT
-	-	TRBV9	TRBJ2-5	CASKFNRESGPQTQYF	TGTGCCAGCAAATTCAATCGGGAGAGCGGGCCCCAGACCCAGTACTTC
TRBD1	-	TRBV29-1	TRBJ1-2	CSVFGDSKHYGYTF	TGCAGCGTTTTCGGGGACAGCAAACACTATGGCTACACCTTC
-	-	TRBV7-2	TRBJ2-3	CASSPRDILRGKYF	TGTGCCAGCAGCCCACGCGACATCTTGAGAGGAAAGTATTTT
-	-	TRBV7-3	TRBJ1-2	CASSLLGGDGYTF	TGTGCCAGCAGCTTGTTGGGGGGCGATGGCTACACCTTC
-	-	TRBV27	TRBJ1-4	CASSSTGDYEKLFF	TGTGCCAGCAGTTCAACAGGAGACTATGAAAAACTGTTTTTT
TRBD2	-	TRBV7-9	TRBJ2-7	CASSRGLAGHEQYF	TGTGCCAGCAGCCGCGGGCTAGCGGGTCACGAGCAGTACTTC
-	once	TRBV28	TRBJ1-6	CASSPSMGSNNSPLHF	TGTGCCAGCAGCCCCTCAATGGGGTCTAATAATTCACCCCTCCACTTT
-	-	TRBV15	TRBJ1-2	CATMVQGRNGYTF	TGTGCCACCATGGTTCAGGGGCGAAATGGCTACACCTTC
-	-	TRBV27	TRBJ2-4	CASSLRTANKNIQYF	TGTGCCAGCAGTTTAAGGACGGCAAACAAAAACATTCAGTACTTC
-	-	TRBV12-2	TRBJ2-4	CASRLEASGERLAKNIQYF	TGTGCAAGTCGCTTAGAGGCTAGCGGGGAAAGGCTAGCCAAAAACATTCAGTACTTC
TRBD1	-	TRBV5-8	TRBJ1-1	CASSLDGTGGHTEAFF	TGTGCCAGCAGCTTGGATGGGACAGGGGGGCACACTGAAGCTTTCTTT
-	-	TRBV7-9	TRBJ2-2	CASSPGLGGATTGELFF	TGTGCCAGCAGCCCCGGTTTGGGGGGGGCTACCACCGGGGAGCTGTTTTTT
-	-	TRBV4-3	TRBJ1-3	CASSQDSQPGNTIYF	TGCGCCAGCAGCCAAGATTCACAGCCTGGAAACACCATATATTTT
-	-	TRBV20-1	TRBJ2-1	CSASGATSRFF	TGCAGTGCTAGTGGAGCGACGTCTCGGTTCTTC